Following are 26 T cell receptor beta chains from one sample sequenced in a study of CD8+CD57+ T cells in acquired aplastic anemia. Researchers used genomic DNA as the template to profile TCR beta VDJ and CDR3. TCRdb re-derived calls from the reads in MiXCR, one entry per CDR3 protein. The sample has 100,000 to 120,000 distinct CDR3 sequences; 51% are singletons. The sample taken for sequencing was sorted CD4+, CD8+, or CD8+CD57+ T cells (not recorded which) from PBMCs. The source is a human donor in good health, serving as a control.

The sample holds many counts of this clonotype. V and J are TRBV11-2 and TRBJ2-1, with D unclear. Germline CDR1 reads SGHAT; CDR2 reads FQNNGV. The CDR3 is 16 amino acids. V was cut by 1 base and J by 0 bases, with 10 bases left in between. The CDR3 is CASSLGVGNSYNEQFF. The CDR3 nucleotides are TGTGCCAGCAGCTTAGGCGTAGGCAACTCCTACAATGAGCAGTTCTTC.

The V and J genes are TRBV6-1 and TRBJ1-2; no definite D call. The CDR3 has 13 amino acids. In germline, CDR1 is MNHNS, CDR2 SASEGT. Trimming stripped 5 bases from V and 3 bases from J, with 10 bases between. For the CDR3, the DNA is TGTGCCAGCAGTCGCGACATGGACTATGGCTACACCTTC. Residues: CASSRDMDYGYTF.

At least ten counts were recorded for this clonotype. This sequence joins TRBV9 and TRBJ1-6; D is possibly TRBD1 (6 bases). V was cut by 3 bases and J by 0 bases, with 7 bases left in between. The CDR3 is 15 residues long. Germline-derived CDR1 and CDR2 are SGDLS and YYNGEE. The CDR3 DNA reads TGTGCCAGCAGCGCGGACAGCTCCTATAATTCACCCCTCCACTTT. Amino acids: CASSADSSYNSPLHF. The full variable domain, its missing parts supplied by reference TRBV9 and TRBJ1-6, is DSGVTQTPKHLITATGQRVTLRCSPRSGDLSVYWYQQSLDQGLQFLIQYYNGEERAKGNILERFSAQQFPDLHSELNLSSLELGDSALYFCASSADSSYNSPLHFGNGTRLTVT.

The rearrangement joins TRBV7-9 to TRBJ2-7; 8 positions match TRBD1. Germline V lookup: CDR1 SEHNR, CDR2 FQNEAQ (reference sequence). With V trimmed by 4 bases and J by 1 base, 3 bases remained unmatched. The CDR3 is made up of 14 amino acids. The CDR3 loop reads CASSSTGVSYEQYF. CDR3 DNA: TGTGCCAGCAGCTCGACAGGGGTTTCCTACGAGCAGTACTTC.

By share, this clonotype counts as medium-sized. This chain uses TRBV24-1 with TRBJ2-5; possible D gene TRBD2, 5 bases. Germline CDR1 KGHDR, CDR2 SFDVKD. This CDR3 is built from 12 residues. The V end lost 10 bases, the J end lost 4 bases, and 12 bases lay between the germline ends. CDR3 DNA: TGTGCCACTTGGACTCGAGGAGAGACCCAGTACTTC. Encoded protein: CATWTRGETQYF.

This clonotype was recorded once. The CDR3 does not close with the conserved phenylalanine or tryptophan, likely indicating a read error. This sequence joins TRBV20-1 and TRBJ1-1; D call uncertain. Trimming shortened V by 3 bases and J by 0 bases, and 14 bases separated the two germline ends. Germline-derived CDR1 and CDR2 are DFQATT and SNEGSKA (reference sequence). The CDR3 totals 15 residues. CDR3 residues: CSARDQARLNTEAFV. The CDR3 region has the DNA TGCAGTGCTAGGGATCAGGCCAGGTTGAACACTGAAGCTTTCGTT.

There are many counts of this clonotype. V and J are TRBV7-9 and TRBJ2-7, with D perhaps TRBD1 (6 bases). V dropped 4 bases and J dropped 3 bases, with 13 bases sitting between them. The CDR3 runs to 14 residues. CDR1 and CDR2 from the germline V gene are SEHNR and FQNEAQ (reference sequence). The DNA of the CDR3 is TGTGCCAGCAGCTCTACAGGGTCGCTCTACGAGCAGTACTTC. Amino acid sequence: CASSSTGSLYEQYF.

In this sample, this clonotype turned up a few times. V usage is TRBV10-3 and J usage is TRBJ2-3; possible D gene TRBD2, 5 bases. V lost 2 bases and J lost 5, with 8 bases in between. The CDR3 has 13 residues. Germline values: CDR1 ENHRY, CDR2 SYGVKD. The CDR3 region is CAISETRGDTQYF. The CDR3 DNA sequence: TGTGCCATCAGTGAGACCCGGGGAGATACGCAGTATTTT.

The V gene is TRBV9, the J gene TRBJ2-1; 10 bases are a match to TRBD1. Germline V CDR1 and CDR2: SGDLS, YYNGEE. The CDR3 is 13 residues long. V trimming: 3 bases; J trimming: 10 bases; junction bases outside the gene matches: 4. CDR3 bases: TGTGCCAGCAGCGGGACAGGGGGTAGGGAGCAGTTCTTC. It is translated as CASSGTGGREQFF.

The chain carries TRBV5-4 and TRBJ1-2; D unresolved. CDR3 length equals 13 residues. Trimming removed 1 base at V and 3 bases at J, with 7 bases between. From germline, CDR1 is SGHNT and CDR2 YYREEE (reference sequence). CDR3 loop: CASSLQQYYGYTF. In nucleotides, the CDR3 is TGTGCCAGCAGCTTGCAACAGTACTATGGCTACACCTTC. The full variable domain, in which reference TRBV5-4 and TRBJ1-2 provide the parts outside the CDR3, is ETGVTQSPTHLIKTRGQQVTLRCSSQSGHNTVSWYQQALGQGPQFIFQYYREEENGRGNFPPRFSGLQFPNYSSELNVNALELDDSALYLCASSLQQYYGYTFGSGTRLTVV.

V usage is TRBV29-1 and J usage is TRBJ2-3; D might be TRBD2 (5 bases). There are 14 residues in the CDR3. V was trimmed by 4 bases and J by 2 bases, leaving 13 bases between them. Germline CDR1 SQVTM, CDR2 ANQGSEA. CDR3 sequence reads: CSVAVSGATDTQYF. DNA of the CDR3: TGCAGCGTTGCCGTGAGCGGAGCCACAGATACGCAGTATTTT.

This clonotype has just a few counts. The chain employs TRBV5-6 and TRBJ1-1; 9 bases align to TRBD1. Germline V gives CDR1 SGHDT, CDR2 YYEEEE. This CDR3 spans 14 amino acids. J gave up 4 bases and V 5 bases, and 6 bases lay outside the gene matches. CDR3 residues: CASRGQGSGTEAFF. The DNA for the CDR3 is TGTGCCAGCAGGGGACAGGGATCGGGCACTGAAGCTTTCTTT.

The V gene is TRBV19, the J gene TRBJ2-7; D is possibly TRBD1 or TRBD2 (6 bases each). Germline CDR1 LNHDA, CDR2 SQIVND (reference sequence). V gave up 5 bases and J gave up 7 bases, with 15 bases separating them. The length of the CDR3 is 13 residues. The CDR3 DNA reads as TGTGCCAGTAGTCCCCAGAGGGGGGAAGAGCAGTACTTC. Protein product: CASSPQRGEEQYF.

The sample holds many counts of this clonotype. DNA of the CDR3: TGCGCCAGCAGCCAATGGACTAGCGGGGACCAAGAGACCCAGTACTTC. Translation: CASSQWTSGDQETQYF. This chain uses TRBV4-1 with TRBJ2-5; 12 nucleotides line up with TRBD2. Germline V gene lookup returns CDR1 MGHRA and CDR2 YSYEKL. The CDR3 is made up of 16 amino acids. After removal of 2 bases from V and 0 bases from J, the junction contained 1 base not matched to a gene.

Remarks on this clonotype: The junction shows a germline mismatch at one end, possibly a read error. The J gene is TRBJ2-5, the V gene TRBV7-9; 7 bases line up with TRBD2. This CDR3 is 15 amino acids long. Germline-derived CDR1 and CDR2 are SEHNR and FQNEAQ (reference sequence). CDR3 sequence: CASSPNLGGEETQYF. The CDR3 DNA reads TGTGCTAGCAGCCCGAACCTGGGGGGGGAAGAGACCCAGTACTTC. Full variable domain (missing parts from reference TRBV7-9 and TRBJ2-5): DTGVSQNPRHKITKRGQNVTFRCDPISEHNRLYWYRQTLGQGPEFLTYFQNEAQLEKSRLLSDRFSAERPKGSFSTLEIQRTEQGDSAMYLCASSPNLGGEETQYFGPGTRLLVL.

This clonotype was seen ten or more times. The gene calls are TRBV29-1 and TRBJ1-1, with 7 bases aligning to TRBD1. The CDR3 runs 12 residues. With 3 bases clipped from V and 3 bases from J, the junction kept 1 base outside the gene matches. Germline CDR1 reads SQVTM; CDR2 reads ANQGSEA. CDR3 coding DNA: TGCAGCGTTGACAGGGGGGACACTGAAGCTTTCTTT. Protein product: CSVDRGDTEAFF.

This chain links TRBV12-3 or TRBV12-4 with TRBJ1-1; D is uncertain. V was clipped by 6 bases and J by 9 bases, with 11 bases between them. The CDR3 is 11 residues long. The CDR3, as DNA: TGTGCCAGCAGCCTCGTGGGTCAAGCTTTCTTT. Translating gives CASSLVGQAFF.

A few counts support this clonotype. Just one base apart from a much larger clone, this may be a read error. V is TRBV4-3 and J is TRBJ1-1; D gene uncertain. CDR1 is LGHNA and CDR2 is YSLEER in the germline V gene. The CDR3 spans 15 residues. V was cut by 0 bases and J by 2 bases, with 10 bases left in between. The CDR3 DNA reads as TGCGCCAGCAGCCAAGAGACGTCGGTAAACACTGAAGCTTTCTTT. Translated, it gives CASSQETSVNTEAFF.

Comments on this clonotype: This may arise from a read error, as a much more abundant clone is one base away. This is likely a read error, given that the CDR3 carries no conserved phenylalanine or tryptophan at its end. The chain has TRBV4-1 and TRBJ2-7; 8 nucleotides align to TRBD1. Looked up from germline, CDR1 is MGHRA and CDR2 is YSYEKL. The CDR3 runs to 15 residues. With V trimmed by 6 bases and J by 0 bases, 7 bases remained unmatched. The CDR3, as DNA: TGCGCCAGCAGACTAGGACAGGGAAGCTCCTACGAGCAGTACTCC. As protein: CASRLGQGSSYEQYS.

V gene TRBV5-8 combines with J gene TRBJ1-2; 10 nucleotides line up with TRBD1. This CDR3 comprises 15 residues. Trimming at V came to 5 bases and at J to 4 bases, leaving 8 bases not matched to a gene. The germline V gene has CDR1 SGHTS and CDR2 YDEGEE. This chain's CDR3 is CASSPLDRGVYGYTF. DNA for the CDR3: TGTGCCAGCAGTCCTCTGGACAGGGGGGTCTATGGCTACACCTTC.

This sequence joins TRBV29-1 and TRBJ2-1; TRBD1 is a possible D gene (6 bases). The germline V gene encodes CDR1 SQVTM and CDR2 ANQGSEA. V was shortened by 7 bases and J by 0 bases, with 13 bases between the two germline ends. CDR3 length equals 14 residues. The CDR3 nucleotides read TGCAGCGCGAATGGACAGCGCTCCTACAATGAGCAGTTCTTC. Translating it yields CSANGQRSYNEQFF.

This clonotype was seen repeatedly, ten times or more. This sequence joins TRBV4-1 and TRBJ2-5; possibly TRBD2 for D (6 bases). The germline gives CDR1 MGHRA, CDR2 YSYEKL. The germline V and J ends were trimmed by 1 base and 5 bases, with 14 bases remaining between them. This CDR3 has 15 residues. The CDR3 DNA follows: TGCGCCAGCAGCCAAGGCACGGAGGGAGCCGAGACCCAGTACTTC. It translates to CASSQGTEGAETQYF.

The genes are TRBV19 and TRBJ1-5; tentatively, D is TRBD1 (5 bases). The CDR3 sequence is 15 residues long. Trimming left V 2 bases short and J 7 bases short, with 15 bases between. CDR1 is LNHDA and CDR2 is SQIVND in the germline V gene (reference sequence). CDR3 nucleotide sequence: TGTGCCAGTAGTATACTTACCGAAGGGGTACAGCCCCAGCATTTT. Protein sequence: CASSILTEGVQPQHF.

The V call is TRBV6-2 or TRBV6-3, the J call TRBJ2-1; 11 bases fit TRBD2. V was clipped by 4 bases and J by 5 bases; unmatched bases: 7. Germline V gene sequence: CDR1 MNHEY, CDR2 SVGEGT. This CDR3 contains 16 residues. The CDR3 region is CASSLVSGGADNEQFF. DNA of the CDR3: TGTGCCAGCAGTTTGGTTAGCGGGGGGGCCGACAATGAGCAGTTCTTC.

J is TRBJ2-7 and V is TRBV25-1; perhaps TRBD1 as D (7 bases). Germline CDR1 is MGHDK and CDR2 is SYGVNS. This CDR3 comprises 14 residues. V lost 4 bases and J lost 10, with 20 bases in between. The CDR3 loop reads CASSGGAGGSEQYF. The CDR3 DNA follows: TGTGCCAGCAGTGGGGGGGCAGGGGGATCCGAACAGTACTTC.

About this clonotype: The conserved final phenylalanine or tryptophan is absent from the CDR3, which likely points to a read error. No DNA is shown, since the ends of the CDR3 on it are uncertain; the CDR3 is the one TCRdb lists. The chain couples TRBV30 to TRBJ2-3; the D call TRBD1 from the table was never checked on the DNA. Germline CDR1 reads GTSNPN; CDR2 reads SVGIG (reference sequence). Both ends counted, the CDR3 spans 13 residues. CDR3 residues: CAWSWGTGGLQYL.